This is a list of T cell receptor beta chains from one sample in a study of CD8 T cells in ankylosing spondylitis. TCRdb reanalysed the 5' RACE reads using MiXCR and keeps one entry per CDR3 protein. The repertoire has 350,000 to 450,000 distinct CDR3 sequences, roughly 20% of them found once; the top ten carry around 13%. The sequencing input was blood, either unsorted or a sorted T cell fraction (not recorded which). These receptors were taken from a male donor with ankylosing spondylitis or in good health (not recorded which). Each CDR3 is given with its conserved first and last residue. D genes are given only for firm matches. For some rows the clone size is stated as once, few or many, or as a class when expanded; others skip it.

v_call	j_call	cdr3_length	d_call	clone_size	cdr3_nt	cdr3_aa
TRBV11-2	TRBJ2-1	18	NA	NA	TGTGCCAGCAGCCTTGGGACGGCAGAAAAGAGCTCCTACAATGAGCAGTTCTTC	CASSLGTAEKSSYNEQFF
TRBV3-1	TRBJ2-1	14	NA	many	TGTGCCAGCAGCCATAGCAGGGGCTGGGATGAGCAGTTCTTC	CASSHSRGWDEQFF
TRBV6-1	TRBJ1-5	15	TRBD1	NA	TGTGCCAGCAGTCCCGGACAGGGTCTCGATCAGCCCCAGCATTTT	CASSPGQGLDQPQHF
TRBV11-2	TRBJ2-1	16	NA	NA	TGTGCCAGCAGCTTAGCCTGGGGGGCCTCCTACAATGAGCAGTTCTTC	CASSLAWGASYNEQFF
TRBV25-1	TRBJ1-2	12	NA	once	TGTGCCAGCAGGGACAGCTCTTATGGCTACACCTTC	CASRDSSYGYTF
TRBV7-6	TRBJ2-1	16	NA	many	TGTGCCAGCAGCCGTCCCAAGGAGACCTCCTACAATGAGCAGTTCTTC	CASSRPKETSYNEQFF
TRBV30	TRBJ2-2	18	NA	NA	TGTGCCTGGAGTGTCCAGGACAGCAAAATACCTTGGGGCGGGGAGCTGTTTTTT	CAWSVQDSKIPWGGELFF
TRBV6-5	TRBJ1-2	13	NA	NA	TGTGCCAGCAGTTACCCAGGGGACTATGGCTACACCTTC	CASSYPGDYGYTF
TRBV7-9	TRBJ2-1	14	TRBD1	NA	TGTGCCAGCAGGGACGGGACAGCCTACAATGAGCAGTTCTTC	CASRDGTAYNEQFF
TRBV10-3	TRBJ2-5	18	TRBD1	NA	TGTGCCATCAGTTCCTCGAGGACAGGGGTGACGGTACAAGAGACCCAGTACTTC	CAISSSRTGVTVQETQYF
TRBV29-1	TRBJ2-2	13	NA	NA	TGCAGCGCGGACCGGAAGTACACCGGGGAGCTGTTTTTT	CSADRKYTGELFF
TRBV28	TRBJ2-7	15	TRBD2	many	TGTGCCAGCAGTCTACTCGGATCTTCCGGGGGGGAGCAGTACTTC	CASSLLGSSGGEQYF
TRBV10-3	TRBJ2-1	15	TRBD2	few	TGTGCCATCAGTGGTCCAGCGGGGGGGTGGGATGAGCAGTTCTTC	CAISGPAGGWDEQFF
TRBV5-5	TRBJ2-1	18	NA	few	TGTGCCAGCAGCTTGACCTATATGGGTCGGGTACCGGACGATGAGCAGTTCTTC	CASSLTYMGRVPDDEQFF
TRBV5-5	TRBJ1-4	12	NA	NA	TGTGCCAGCTCCCGAATTGGGGAAAAACTGTTTTTT	CASSRIGEKLFF
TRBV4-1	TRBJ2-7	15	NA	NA	TGCGCCAGCAGCGTAGACAAGGGGCGATCCTACGAGCAGTACTTC	CASSVDKGRSYEQYF
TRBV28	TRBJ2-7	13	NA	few	TGTGCCAGCAGCCCCATGGGGTCTCTCGAGCAGTACTTC	CASSPMGSLEQYF
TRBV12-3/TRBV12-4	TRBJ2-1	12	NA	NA	TGTGCCAGCAGTCCGACCTCATACCCGGGGATCTTC	CASSPTSYPGIF
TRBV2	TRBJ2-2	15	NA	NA	TGTGCCAGCACCCCAGGAGGGGGTCGAACCGGGGAGCTGTTTTTT	CASTPGGGRTGELFF
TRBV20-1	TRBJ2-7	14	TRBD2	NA	TGCAGTGCTAGAGGGGGGACTAGCGGCTACGAGCAGTACTTC	CSARGGTSGYEQYF